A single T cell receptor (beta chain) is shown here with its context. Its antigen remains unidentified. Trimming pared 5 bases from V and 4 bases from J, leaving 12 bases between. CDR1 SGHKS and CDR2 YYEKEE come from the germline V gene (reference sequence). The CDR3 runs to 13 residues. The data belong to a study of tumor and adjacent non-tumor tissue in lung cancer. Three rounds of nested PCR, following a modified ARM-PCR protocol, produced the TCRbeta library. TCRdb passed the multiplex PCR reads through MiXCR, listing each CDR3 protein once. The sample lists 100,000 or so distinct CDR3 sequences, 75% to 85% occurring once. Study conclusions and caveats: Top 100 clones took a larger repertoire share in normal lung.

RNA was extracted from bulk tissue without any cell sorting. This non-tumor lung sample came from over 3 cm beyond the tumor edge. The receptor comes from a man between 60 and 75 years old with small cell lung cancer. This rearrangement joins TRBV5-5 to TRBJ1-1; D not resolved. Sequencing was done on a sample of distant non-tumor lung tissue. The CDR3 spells CASSLSSSTEAFF. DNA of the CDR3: TGTGCCAGCAGTTTGTCATCGAGCACTGAAGCTTTCTTT. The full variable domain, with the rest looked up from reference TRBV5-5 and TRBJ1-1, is DAGVTQSPTHLIKTRGQQVTLRCSPISGHKSVSWYQQVLGQGPQFIFQYYEKEERGRGNFPDRFSARQFPNYSSELNVNALLLGDSALYLCASSLSSSTEAFFGQGTRLTVV.